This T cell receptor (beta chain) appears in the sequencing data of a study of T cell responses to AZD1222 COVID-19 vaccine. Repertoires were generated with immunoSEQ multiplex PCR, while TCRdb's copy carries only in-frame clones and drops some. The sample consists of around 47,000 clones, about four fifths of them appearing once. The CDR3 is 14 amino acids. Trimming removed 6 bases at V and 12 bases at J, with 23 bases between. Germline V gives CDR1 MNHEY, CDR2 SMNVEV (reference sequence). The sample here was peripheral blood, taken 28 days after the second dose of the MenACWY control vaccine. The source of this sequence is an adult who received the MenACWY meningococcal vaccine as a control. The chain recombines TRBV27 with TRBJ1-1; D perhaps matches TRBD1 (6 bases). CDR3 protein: CASSQVQGREKTFF. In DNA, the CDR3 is TGTGCCAGCAGCCAAGTACAGGGCCGGGAGAAAACTTTCTTT.